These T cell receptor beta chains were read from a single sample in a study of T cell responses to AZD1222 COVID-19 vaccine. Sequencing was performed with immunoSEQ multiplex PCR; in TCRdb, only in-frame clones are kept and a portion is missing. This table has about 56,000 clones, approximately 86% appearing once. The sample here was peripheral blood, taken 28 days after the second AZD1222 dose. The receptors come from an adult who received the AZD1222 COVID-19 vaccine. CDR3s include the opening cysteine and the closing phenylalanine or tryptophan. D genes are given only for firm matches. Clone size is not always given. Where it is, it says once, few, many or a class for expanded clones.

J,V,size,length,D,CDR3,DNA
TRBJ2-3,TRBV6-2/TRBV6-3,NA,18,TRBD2,CASSHGLAGEYWTDTQYF,TGTGCCAGCAGCCATGGACTAGCGGGAGAATATTGGACAGATACGCAGTATTTT
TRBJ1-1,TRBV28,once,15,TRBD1,CASSSHDRANTEAFF,TGTGCCAGCAGTTCCCACGACAGGGCCAACACTGAAGCTTTCTTT
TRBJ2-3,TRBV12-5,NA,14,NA,CASASRGSTDTQYF,TGTGCTAGTGCATCTAGGGGGAGCACAGATACGCAGTATTTT
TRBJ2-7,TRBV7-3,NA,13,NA,CASSLWPTYEQYF,TGTGCCAGCAGCTTATGGCCCACCTACGAGCAGTACTTC
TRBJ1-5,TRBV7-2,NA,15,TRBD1,CASSLGRQGHQPQHF,TGTGCCAGCAGCTTAGGGCGACAGGGACATCAGCCCCAGCATTTT
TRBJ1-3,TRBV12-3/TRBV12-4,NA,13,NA,CASRKASGNTIYF,TGTGCCAGCAGGAAGGCGTCTGGAAACACCATATATTTT
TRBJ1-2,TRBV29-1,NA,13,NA,CSATQTGFYGYTF,TGCAGCGCTACCCAAACAGGGTTCTATGGCTACACCTTC
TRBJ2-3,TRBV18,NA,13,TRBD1,CASSYGTADTQYF,TGTGCCAGCTCGTACGGGACAGCAGATACGCAGTATTTT
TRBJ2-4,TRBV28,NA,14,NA,CASNQGLAKNIQYF,TGTGCCAGCAACCAAGGACTAGCCAAAAACATTCAGTACTTC
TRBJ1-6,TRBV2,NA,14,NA,CASSEGLINSPLHF,TGTGCCAGCAGCGAAGGACTGATTAATTCACCCCTCCACTTT
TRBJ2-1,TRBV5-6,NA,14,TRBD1,CASSSGGQGSEQFF,TGTGCCAGCAGCTCCGGGGGACAGGGGTCTGAGCAGTTCTTC
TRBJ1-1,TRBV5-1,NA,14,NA,CASTFGPGDTEAFF,TGCGCCAGCACCTTCGGCCCTGGGGACACTGAAGCTTTCTTT
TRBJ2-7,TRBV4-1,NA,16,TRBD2,CASSHADPRGGYEQYF,TGCGCCAGCAGCCATGCCGATCCTCGGGGGGGCTACGAGCAGTACTTC
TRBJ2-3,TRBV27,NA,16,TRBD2,CASSSGLAGKTDTQYF,TGTGCCAGCAGTTCGGGACTAGCGGGAAAGACAGATACGCAGTATTTT
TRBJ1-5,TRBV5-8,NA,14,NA,CASSLYGRGQPQHF,TGTGCCAGCAGCTTGTACGGCCGCGGGCAGCCCCAGCATTTT
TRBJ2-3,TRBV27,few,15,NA,CASSFSGLGGDTQYF,TGTGCCAGCAGTTTCAGCGGGCTAGGCGGAGATACGCAGTATTTT
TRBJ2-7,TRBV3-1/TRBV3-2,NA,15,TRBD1,CASSQDVTGVGEQYF,TGTGCCAGCAGCCAAGACGTGACAGGGGTCGGCGAGCAGTACTTC
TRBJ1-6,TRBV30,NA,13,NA,CASRVLGDSPLHF,TGTGCCTCACGGGTCCTTGGCGATTCACCCCTCCACTTT
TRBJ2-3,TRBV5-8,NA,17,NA,CASRLGVDGFGTDTQYF,TGTGCCAGCAGGCTGGGGGTAGATGGTTTTGGCACAGATACGCAGTATTTT
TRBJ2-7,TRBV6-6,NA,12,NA,CASSPGDYEQYF,TGTGCCAGCAGCCCAGGGGACTACGAGCAGTACTTC
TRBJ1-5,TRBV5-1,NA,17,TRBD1,CASSLGAGGGTNQPQHF,TGCGCCAGCAGCTTGGGGGCAGGGGGAGGCACAAATCAGCCCCAGCATTTT
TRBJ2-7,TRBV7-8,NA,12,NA,CASSLDLFEQYF,TGTGCCAGCAGCTTAGACCTCTTCGAGCAGTACTTC
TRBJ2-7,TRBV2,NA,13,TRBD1,CASSGTGHTRLYF,TGTGCCAGCAGTGGGACAGGGCATACGCGCCTGTACTTC
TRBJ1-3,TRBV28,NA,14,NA,CASTPTGSGNTIYF,TGTGCCAGCACCCCGACAGGCTCTGGAAACACCATATATTTT
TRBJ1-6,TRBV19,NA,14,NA,CASSLSNYNSPLHF,TGTGCCAGTAGCCTCAGCAATTATAATTCACCCCTCCACTTT
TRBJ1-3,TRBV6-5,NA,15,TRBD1,CASTSGGAGGNTIYF,TGTGCCAGCACCTCAGGGGGCGCAGGAGGAAACACCATATATTTT
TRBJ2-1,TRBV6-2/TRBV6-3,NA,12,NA,CASSYRWNEQFF,TGTGCCAGCAGTTACCGGTGGAATGAGCAGTTCTTC
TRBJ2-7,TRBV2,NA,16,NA,CASSEGGYNGRIEQYF,TGTGCCAGCAGTGAAGGTGGTTATAATGGAAGGATCGAGCAGTACTTC
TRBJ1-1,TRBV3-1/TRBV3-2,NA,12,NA,CASSQDADQAFF,TGTGCCAGCAGCCAAGATGCAGACCAAGCTTTCTTT
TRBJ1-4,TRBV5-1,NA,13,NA,CASSLAPTEKLFF,TGCGCCAGCAGCTTGGCGCCTACTGAAAAACTGTTTTTT
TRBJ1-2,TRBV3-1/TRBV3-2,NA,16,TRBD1,CASSLLSDRGRYGYTF,TGTGCCAGCAGCCTTCTTTCGGACAGGGGACGCTATGGCTACACCTTC
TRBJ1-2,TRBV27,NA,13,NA,CASSTVANYGYTF,TGTGCCAGTAGTACTGTAGCTAACTATGGCTACACCTTC
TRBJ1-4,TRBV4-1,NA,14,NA,CVLPGDRTNEKLFF,TGCGTCCTACCGGGGGATCGAACTAATGAAAAACTGTTTTTT
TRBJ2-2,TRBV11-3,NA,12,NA,CASSLETGELFF,TGTGCCAGCAGCTTGGAAACCGGGGAGCTGTTTTTT
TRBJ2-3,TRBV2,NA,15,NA,CASSPDYYTTDTQYF,TGTGCCAGCAGTCCTGACTATTATACCACAGATACGCAGTATTTT
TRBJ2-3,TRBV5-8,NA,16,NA,CASSLGAVPSTDTQYF,TGTGCCAGCAGCTTGGGGGCAGTCCCTAGCACAGATACGCAGTATTTT
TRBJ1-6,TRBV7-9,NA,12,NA,CASSLSDSPLHF,TGTGCCAGCAGCTTAAGTGATTCACCCCTCCACTTT
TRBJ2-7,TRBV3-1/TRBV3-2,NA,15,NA,CAGSQGPGLNYEQYF,TGTGCCGGCAGCCAAGGCCCGGGACTGAATTACGAGCAGTACTTC
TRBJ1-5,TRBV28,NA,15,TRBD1,CASSTGGSLIQPQHF,TGTGCCAGCAGTACAGGGGGCTCTCTTATTCAGCCCCAGCATTTT
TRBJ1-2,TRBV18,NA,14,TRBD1,CASSQQGARDGYTF,TGTGCCAGCTCACAACAGGGGGCTCGGGATGGCTACACCTTC